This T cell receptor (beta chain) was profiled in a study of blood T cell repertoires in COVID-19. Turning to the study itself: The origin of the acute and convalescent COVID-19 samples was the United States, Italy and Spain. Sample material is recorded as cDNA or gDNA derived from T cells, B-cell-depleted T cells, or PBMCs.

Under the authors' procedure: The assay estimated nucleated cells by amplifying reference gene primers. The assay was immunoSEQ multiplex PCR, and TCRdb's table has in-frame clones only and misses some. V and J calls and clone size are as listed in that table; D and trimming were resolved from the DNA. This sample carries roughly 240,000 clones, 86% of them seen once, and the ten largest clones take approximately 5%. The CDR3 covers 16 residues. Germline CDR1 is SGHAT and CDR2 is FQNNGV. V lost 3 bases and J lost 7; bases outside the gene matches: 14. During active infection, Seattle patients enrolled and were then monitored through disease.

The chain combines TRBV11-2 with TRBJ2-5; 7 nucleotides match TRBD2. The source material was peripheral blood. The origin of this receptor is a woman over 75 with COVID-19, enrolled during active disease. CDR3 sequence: CASSFSAGRGVGTQYF. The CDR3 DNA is TGTGCCAGCAGCTTCTCAGCGGGGAGGGGTGTAGGGACCCAGTACTTC.